Sequencing of this T cell receptor (beta chain) was carried out in a study of blood T cell repertoires in COVID-19. Germline CDR1 and CDR2: SGDLS and YYNGEE. The V gene end was trimmed by 6 bases and the J gene end by 1 base; junction bases not matched to a gene: 7. CDR3 size: 15 residues. Participants were aged roughly 18 to 89 years, lived in over 20 US areas, and enrolled virtually. Individuals in the exposed group had encountered a COVID-19 case within 2 weeks preceding study entry. A single count supports this clone. The protocol was immunoSEQ multiplex PCR, while the TCRdb copy is restricted to in-frame clones and leaves out a portion. Seen here are around 170,000 clones, approximately 80% observed once, and the top ten hold about an eighth.

The sequenced sample consisted of PBMCs or T cells enriched from blood (not recorded which). The TCR was taken from a man in his fifties or sixties who had been exposed to COVID-19. V and J are TRBV9 and TRBJ1-3; 7 nucleotides line up with TRBD1. This CDR3 reads CASTPTGMSGNTIYF. The CDR3 DNA sequence: TGTGCCAGCACCCCGACAGGGATGTCTGGAAACACCATATATTTT.